This T cell receptor beta chain was obtained from a study of low-dose radiotherapy and immunotherapy resistance in tumors. Study-wide context: cDNA synthesis used a TRAV/TRBV-specific primer set for both chains.

As for time point: after trial treatment. Documented treatment: LDRT plus nivolumab, ipilimumab, low-dose cyclophosphamide and aspirin (RACIN trial). In germline, CDR1 is MDHEN, CDR2 SYDVKM. The CDR3 is 13 amino acids. With 6 bases clipped from V and 2 bases from J, the junction kept 4 bases outside the gene matches. This clonotype was observed at least ten times. Using a constant-region primer together with a V-primer adapter, TCRs were subjected to 15 to 25 PCR cycles of amplification. Via MiXCR, TCRdb re-called the reads, giving one row per CDR3 protein. The sample includes approximately 52,000 distinct CDR3 sequences, roughly 31% of them seen just once.

The sample was PBMCs, taken after low-dose radiotherapy plus immunotherapy. The V and J genes are TRBV28 and TRBJ2-7, with TRBD1 matching over 7 bases. The origin of this receptor is a male donor with rectosigmoid adenocarcinoma. CDR3 in amino acids: CASRPGQTYEQYF. CDR3 in DNA: TGTGCCAGCAGACCGGGACAGACCTACGAGCAGTACTTC.